Following are 9 T cell receptor beta chains from one sample sequenced in a study of regulatory T cells in long-lasting Graves disease (dated by TCRdb to the early 2020s). The time point label corresponds to: persistent/refractory GD, antithyroid drugs over 5 years with positive TRAb. For both TCR sequencing and RNA sequencing, RNA was extracted from PBMCs using TRIzol. Library preparation used multiplex PCR. The run used an Illumina HiSeq 4000. iRepertoire HTBI primers and Arm-PCR amplification of CDR3 regions were used to construct TCR beta libraries. TCRdb trimmed public reads at Q25 via fastp, called clones via MiXCR and kept in-frame beta chains. A single entry per CDR3 protein holds the most common genes and DNA from its merged rows. The sample yields about 420,000 distinct CDR3 sequences; 23% were counted once. Approximately 25% of the sample is in the top ten clones. The source material was peripheral blood mononuclear cells (PBMCs), sampled when the disease was refractory, from a patient treated with antithyroid drugs. The origin of the receptors is a female donor with Graves disease.

This clonotype was detected many times. V and J are TRBV28 and TRBJ2-7; 14 bases are shared with TRBD2. CDR1 MDHEN and CDR2 SYDVKM come from the germline V gene. This CDR3 comprises 15 residues. With 6 bases clipped from V and 9 bases from J, the junction kept 10 bases outside the gene matches. CDR3 residues: CASSQKGLAGVRQYF. The CDR3 DNA is TGTGCCAGCAGCCAAAAGGGACTAGCGGGAGTTCGGCAGTACTTC. Full variable domain (remainder filled in from reference TRBV28 and TRBJ2-7): DVKVTQSSRYLVKRTGEKVFLECVQDMDHENMFWYRQDPGLGLRLIYFSYDVKMKEKGDIPEGYSVSREKKERFSLILESASTNQTSMYLCASSQKGLAGVRQYFGPGTRLTVT.

In this sample, this clonotype turned up many times. The gene calls are TRBV28 and TRBJ1-5; maybe TRBD1 (5 bases). The germline gives CDR1 MDHEN, CDR2 SYDVKM. The CDR3 extends over 15 amino acids. The ends were cut back, 5 bases at V and 1 base at J, with 12 bases in the middle. The CDR3: CASSTSGGSNQPQHF. The CDR3 nucleotides read TGTGCCAGCAGTACCTCCGGGGGAAGCAATCAGCCCCAGCATTTT.

The chain employs TRBV6-2 or TRBV6-3 and TRBJ2-1; TRBD2 might be the D (6 bases). The CDR3 consists of 13 residues. The germline CDR1 and CDR2 sequences are MNHEY and SVGEGT. With 8 bases removed from V and 5 bases from J, the gap between germline ends came to 13 bases. CDR3 residues: CASRLTGDNEQFF. The DNA of the CDR3 is TGTGCCAGCCGCCTGACGGGAGACAATGAGCAGTTCTTC.

This clonotype was seen only a few times. J is TRBJ2-2 and V is TRBV24-1; D is undetermined. V was shortened by 4 bases and J by 3 bases, with 17 bases between the two germline ends. Germline V lookup: CDR1 KGHDR, CDR2 SFDVKD. The length of the CDR3 is 17 residues. In DNA form, the CDR3 reads TGTGCCACCAGTGACCGCCGGGCCCCCCGAGACACCGGGGAGCTGTTTTTT. Amino acid sequence: CATSDRRAPRDTGELFF.

V is TRBV20-1 and J is TRBJ1-5, with a tentative D call TRBD1 (5 bases). Germline CDR1 is DFQATT and CDR2 is SNEGSKA (reference sequence). The V and J ends lost 6 bases and 4 bases respectively, with 13 bases between them. The CDR3 length is 13 residues. The CDR3 loop is CSAQRGWNQPQHF. The CDR3 DNA is TGCAGTGCGCAAAGGGGTTGGAATCAGCCCCAGCATTTT.

This clonotype was observed at least ten times. V usage is TRBV27 and J usage is TRBJ1-1; D call uncertain. Trimming shortened V by 1 base and J by 2 bases, and 17 bases separated the two germline ends. The CDR3 loop spans 17 amino acids. Per germline, CDR1 MNHEY and CDR2 SMNVEV (reference sequence). The CDR3 protein is CASSLLGRRPENTEAFF. In nucleotides, the CDR3 is TGTGCCAGCAGTTTATTGGGCCGCCGGCCAGAAAACACTGAAGCTTTCTTT.

This chain connects TRBV2 to TRBJ2-4; 7 nucleotides line up with TRBD2. Trimming took 5 bases from V and 4 from J; bases not matched to a gene: 8. CDR3 length: 15 amino acids. Germline values: CDR1 SNHLY, CDR2 FYNNEI. The CDR3 bases are TGTGCCAGCAGTACCCTAGCGGTCCGAAAAAACATTCAGTACTTC. Residues: CASSTLAVRKNIQYF.

This clonotype occurred a few times. The chain has TRBV10-3 and TRBJ2-7, with D hard to call. Germline loops: CDR1 ENHRY, CDR2 SYGVKD. The CDR3 runs to 14 residues. V lost 2 bases, J lost 0 bases, and 8 bases lay in between. In nucleotides, the CDR3 is TGTGCCATCAGTGAGGGGCAAAGCTCCTACGAGCAGTACTTC. Protein sequence: CAISEGQSSYEQYF.

The sample holds many counts of this clonotype. J is TRBJ2-5 and V is TRBV30; 7 nucleotides match TRBD2. Trimming took 7 bases from V and 2 from J; bases not matched to a gene: 4. Looked up from germline, CDR1 is GTSNPN and CDR2 is SVGIG (reference sequence). The CDR3 totals 12 residues. The CDR3 DNA is TGTGCCTTTCTAGCGGAACAAGAGACCCAGTACTTC. This sequence encodes CAFLAEQETQYF.